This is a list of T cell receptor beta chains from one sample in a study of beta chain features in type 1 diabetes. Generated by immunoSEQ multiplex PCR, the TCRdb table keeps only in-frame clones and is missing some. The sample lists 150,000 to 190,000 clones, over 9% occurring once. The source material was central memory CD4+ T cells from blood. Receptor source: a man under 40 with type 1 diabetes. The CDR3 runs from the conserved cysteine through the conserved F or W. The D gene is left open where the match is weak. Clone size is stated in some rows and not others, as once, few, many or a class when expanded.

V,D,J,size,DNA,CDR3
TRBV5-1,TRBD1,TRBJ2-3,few,TGCGCCAGCAGCTTTCTGGACAGGGGAACAGATACGCAGTATTTT,CASSFLDRGTDTQYF
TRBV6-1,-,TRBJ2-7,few,TGTGCCAGCAGTGCGCGGCAGTCCTACGAGCAGTACTTC,CASSARQSYEQYF
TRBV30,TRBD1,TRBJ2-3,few,TGTGCCTGGAGTCGGGCAGGGGGTACAGATACGCAGTATTTT,CAWSRAGGTDTQYF
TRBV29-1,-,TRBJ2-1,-,TGCAGCGTTGAAGGGACGGGATACAATGAGCAGTTCTTC,CSVEGTGYNEQFF
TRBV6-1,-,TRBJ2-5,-,TGTGCCAGCAGTGAACGGGTGAGAGAGACCCAGTACTTC,CASSERVRETQYF
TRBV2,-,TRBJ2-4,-,TGTGCCAGCAGTGAGATGGGTCAGGGCCAAAACATTCAGTACTTC,CASSEMGQGQNIQYF
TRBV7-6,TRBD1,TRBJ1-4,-,TGTGCCAGCAGCTTCGGACAGGGCCCTGAAAAACTGTTTTTT,CASSFGQGPEKLFF
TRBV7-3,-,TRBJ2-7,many,TGTGCCAGCAGCTTAAGCGGAACCACAGGGCAGCAGTACTTC,CASSLSGTTGQQYF
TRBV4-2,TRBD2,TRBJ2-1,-,TGTGCCTCAAACACAGTATCTAGCGGGACCAATGAGCAGTTCTTC,CASNTVSSGTNEQFF
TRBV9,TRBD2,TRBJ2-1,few,TGTGCCAGCACCTCAGGACTAGCGGTAACCAATGAGCAGTTCTTC,CASTSGLAVTNEQFF
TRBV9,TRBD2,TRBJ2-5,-,TGTGCCAGCAGCCTTGTCGCGGGAGAGGATCGAGAGACCCAGTACTTC,CASSLVAGEDRETQYF
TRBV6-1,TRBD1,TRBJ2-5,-,TGTGCCAGCAGTCAGGGGGCAGGTGAGACCCAGTACTTC,CASSQGAGETQYF
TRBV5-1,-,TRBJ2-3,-,TGCGCCAGCAGCATCAGGGGATCTAGCACAGATACGCAGTATTTT,CASSIRGSSTDTQYF
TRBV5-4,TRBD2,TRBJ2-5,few,TGTGCCAGCAGCTTAGGACTAGCGGTCCAAGAGACCCAGTACTTC,CASSLGLAVQETQYF
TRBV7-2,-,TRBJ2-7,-,TGTGCCAGCAGCTTAGGTCAGGCAGCTTCCTACGAGCAGTACTTC,CASSLGQAASYEQYF
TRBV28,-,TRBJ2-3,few,TGTGCCAGCACCCCTCCAGAGGGTACGCAGTATTTT,CASTPPEGTQYF
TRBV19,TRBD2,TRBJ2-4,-,TGTGCCAGTGCCTCTAGCGGGAGCGGCAAAAACATTCAGTACTTC,CASASSGSGKNIQYF
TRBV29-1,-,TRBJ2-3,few,TGCAGCGTTGAAGGGGGCGCGGGGGATACGCAGTATTTT,CSVEGGAGDTQYF
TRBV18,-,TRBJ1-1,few,TGTGCCAGCTCATACACAGCGAACACTGAAGCTTTCTTT,CASSYTANTEAFF
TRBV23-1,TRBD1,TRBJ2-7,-,TGCGCCAGCAGTCCCAGGACAGGCTGGCCTCAGGACGAGCAGTACTTC,CASSPRTGWPQDEQYF
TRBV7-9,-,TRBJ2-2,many,TGTGCCAGCACTACCGCAGCGGGACACCTGAACACCGGGGAGCTGTTTTTT,CASTTAAGHLNTGELFF
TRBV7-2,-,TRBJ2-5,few,TGTGCCAGCAGCTTATCGCTAGGCGGGGGCGAGACCCAGTACTTC,CASSLSLGGGETQYF
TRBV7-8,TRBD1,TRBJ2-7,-,TGTGCCAGCAGCTTAGTAGGGGGCGAGAGCTCCTACGAGCAGTACTTC,CASSLVGGESSYEQYF
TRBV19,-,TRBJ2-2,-,TGTGCCGCGACTCAGACGGGACAGAACACCGGGGAGCTGTTTTTT,CAATQTGQNTGELFF
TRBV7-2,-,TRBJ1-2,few,TGTGCCAGCAGCTTAGGGCAGATCGTACATGGCTACACCTTC,CASSLGQIVHGYTF
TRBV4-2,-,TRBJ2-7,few,TGTGCCAGCAGCCAGGAATTCAAGACTCAGAACTACGAGCAGTACTTC,CASSQEFKTQNYEQYF
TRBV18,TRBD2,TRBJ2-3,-,TGTGCCAGCTCACCCGATTGGACTAGCGGCGACACAGATACGCAGTATTTT,CASSPDWTSGDTDTQYF
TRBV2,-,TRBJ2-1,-,TGTGCCAGCAGTGATAATGTGCGCGCTCTAGGGGTCAATGAGCAGTTCTTC,CASSDNVRALGVNEQFF
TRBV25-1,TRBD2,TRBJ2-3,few,TGTGCCAGCAGTGCCCTGACTAGCGGACCCACAGATACGCAGTATTTT,CASSALTSGPTDTQYF
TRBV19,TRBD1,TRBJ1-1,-,TGTGCCAGTAGTATTCGGGGACAGGGGGAAACTGAAGCTTTCTTT,CASSIRGQGETEAFF
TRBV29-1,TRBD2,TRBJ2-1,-,TGCAGCGTTGAAGGGCCAACCGGGAGGGTCTTCTTC,CSVEGPTGRVFF
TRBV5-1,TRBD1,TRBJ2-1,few,TGCGCCAGCAGTTATCGACAGGGGGACAATGAGCAGTTCTTC,CASSYRQGDNEQFF
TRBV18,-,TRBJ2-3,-,TGTGCCAGCTCCCTAGACGACTCAGATACGCAGTATTTT,CASSLDDSDTQYF
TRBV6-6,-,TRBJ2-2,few,TGTGCCAGCAGTTACACCCCCACAGAAGGCGGGGAGCTGTTTTTT,CASSYTPTEGGELFF
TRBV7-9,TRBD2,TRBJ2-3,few,TGTGCCAGCAGCTTACGAGGGTCTAGCGGGAGGGCTAAGTATTTT,CASSLRGSSGRAKYF
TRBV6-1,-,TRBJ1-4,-,TGTGCCAGCAGTCCCCTTGGGGGGGAAAAACTGTTTTTT,CASSPLGGEKLFF
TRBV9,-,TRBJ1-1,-,TGTGCCAGCAGCCCTACCCCGGGGGACGGGACTGAAGCTTTCTTT,CASSPTPGDGTEAFF
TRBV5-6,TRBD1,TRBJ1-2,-,TGTGCCAGCAGCTTGGTAGGGGGCAGGAACTATGGCTACACCTTC,CASSLVGGRNYGYTF
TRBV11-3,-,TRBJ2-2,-,TGTGCCAGCAGCTTAGCCCCTTCGAGGGGGGGCAAGGACGGGGAGCTGTTTTTT,CASSLAPSRGGKDGELFF
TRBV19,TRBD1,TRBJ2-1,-,TGTGCCAGTAGCTGGGACAGGGCAGGGACCTACAATGAGCAGTTCTTC,CASSWDRAGTYNEQFF
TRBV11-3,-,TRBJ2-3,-,TGTGCCAGCAGCTTGGGGACACTAGATACGCAGTATTTT,CASSLGTLDTQYF
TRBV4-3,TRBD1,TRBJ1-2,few,TGCGCCAGCAGCCAAGACCGACAGGGGGATGGCTACACCTTC,CASSQDRQGDGYTF
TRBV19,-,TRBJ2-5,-,TGTGCCAGTAGTCTAGGACACAGGGAGACCCAGTACTTC,CASSLGHRETQYF
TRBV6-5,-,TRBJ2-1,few,TGTGCCAGCAGACGGACTCTGAGCTCCTACAATGAGCAGTTCTTC,CASRRTLSSYNEQFF
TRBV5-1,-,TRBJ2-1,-,TGCGCCAGCAGCTTGCAAGGCGGTTCCTACAATGAGCAGTTCTTC,CASSLQGGSYNEQFF